The TCR beta chain under discussion was sequenced for a study of T cell changes during pregnancy in multiple sclerosis. Trimming pared 5 bases from V and 0 bases from J, leaving 13 bases between. The CDR3 length is 15 residues. The germline CDR1 and CDR2 sequences are SGHTA and FQGNSA. The method was immunoSEQ multiplex PCR; TCRdb's version includes in-frame clones alone and lacks a portion of them. The data contain about 53,000 clones, around 90% of them seen just once; the ten biggest clones take up just over 5%. The V call is TRBV7-2, the J call TRBJ1-2; D is uncertain. Sequences were derived from peripheral blood, sampled after pregnancy. The sequence was collected from a female donor in good health, enrolled as a control in a pregnancy study. The CDR3 DNA reads as TGTGCCAGCAGCAAAATAGACGGAGCTAACTATGGCTACACCTTC. Translating it yields CASSKIDGANYGYTF.